This entry lists 6 T cell receptor beta chains sequenced from one sample in a study of OX40 agonist ivuxolimab in advanced cancers. Clones were sequenced by immunoSEQ multiplex PCR, and TCRdb holds only the in-frame ones, with some missing. Of roughly 80,000 clones in the sample, approximately 79% were seen once. The specimen was CD4+ or CD8+ T cells sorted from blood, collected in a trial of the OX40 agonist ivuxolimab. The receptor set was obtained from an adult with an advanced solid tumor such as melanoma, head and neck, liver or kidney cancer.

This clone has only a few counts. V is TRBV5-1 and J is TRBJ2-7, with TRBD1 identical over 9 bases. CDR1 SGHRS and CDR2 YFSETQ come from the germline V gene. With 4 bases clipped from V and 0 bases from J, the junction kept 5 bases outside the gene matches. The CDR3 is made up of 15 amino acids. The CDR3 sequence is CASSIDRGSSYEQYF. CDR3 DNA: TGCGCCAGCAGCATTGACAGGGGGAGCTCCTACGAGCAGTACTTC.

This chain connects TRBV27 to TRBJ1-2; 8 nucleotides agree with TRBD1. This CDR3 spans 14 amino acids. The ends lost 6 bases at V and 8 bases at J; junction bases unmatched: 11. CDR1 and CDR2 from the germline V gene are MNHEY and SMNVEV (reference sequence). The DNA of the CDR3 is TGTGCCAGCAGCCACGGACAGGGCTGGGGGGGCTACACCTTC. It yields the protein CASSHGQGWGGYTF.

The chain combines TRBV2 with TRBJ1-2; D call uncertain. There are 13 residues in the CDR3. Germline V gives CDR1 SNHLY, CDR2 FYNNEI. V was clipped by 6 bases and J by 2 bases, with 10 bases between them. The CDR3 sequence is CASRGRGNYGYTF. In DNA form, the CDR3 reads TGTGCCAGCAGAGGTAGAGGGAACTATGGCTACACCTTC.

This clone occurred once. In DNA, the CDR3 is TGCGCCAGCAGCCAAGGCTGGCTGAGGGGTAACAATGAGCAGTTCTTC. It codes for CASSQGWLRGNNEQFF. The chain links TRBV4-1 to TRBJ2-1; D tentatively reads TRBD1 or TRBD2 (5 bases each). The ends were cut back, 1 base at V and 5 bases at J, with 15 bases in the middle. The CDR3 is made up of 16 amino acids. The germline V gene encodes CDR1 MGHRA and CDR2 YSYEKL.

CDR3 nucleotides: TGTGCCAGCAGCTCCCCGGTCATACAAGAGACCCAGTACTTC. It specifies CASSSPVIQETQYF. V and J are TRBV7-2 and TRBJ2-5; D uncertain. The germline V and J ends were trimmed by 4 bases and 2 bases, with 11 bases remaining between them. The germline V gene has CDR1 SGHTA and CDR2 FQGNSA. There are 14 residues in the CDR3.

V usage is TRBV21-1 and J usage is TRBJ1-2; TRBD1, as called in the table, went unchecked against the DNA. TRBV21-1 is a listed pseudogene. CDR3 length: 14 residues. The CDR3, as DNA: TGTGCCAGCAGCAGACGTCCCGGGACAGGCGGCTACACCTTC. Its protein is CASSRRPGTGGYTF.